The present entry profiles one T cell receptor (beta chain) with its context. Data came from immunoSEQ multiplex PCR; TCRdb stores just in-frame clones and leaves some out. The sample comprises hundreds of thousands of clones, approximately 89% of which are singletons, and around 2.5% rests with the top ten. Regarding treatment: 15 to 20 received Ad26.COV2.S at low or high dose, single or two shots; a few received placebo; per-sample allocation not given. Samples came from day 63 after the first vaccine or placebo injection. This specimen comes from a study of Ad26.COV2.S vaccination and SARS-CoV-2 variants. The V and J ends lost 6 bases and 7 bases respectively, with 16 bases between them. This CDR3 spans 13 amino acids.

Sequences were derived from peripheral blood, sampled in a trial of Ad26.COV2.S vaccine versus placebo. This receptor was identified in a person between 18 and 65 years old who received the Ad26.COV2.S COVID-19 vaccine or a placebo. This chain joins TRBV12-3 or TRBV12-4 and TRBJ2-7; D assignment may be TRBD1 or TRBD2 (6 bases each). CDR3 in DNA: TGTGCCAGCAGCCCCAACCGGGGGCGGGAGCAGTACTTC. Protein product: CASSPNRGREQYF.